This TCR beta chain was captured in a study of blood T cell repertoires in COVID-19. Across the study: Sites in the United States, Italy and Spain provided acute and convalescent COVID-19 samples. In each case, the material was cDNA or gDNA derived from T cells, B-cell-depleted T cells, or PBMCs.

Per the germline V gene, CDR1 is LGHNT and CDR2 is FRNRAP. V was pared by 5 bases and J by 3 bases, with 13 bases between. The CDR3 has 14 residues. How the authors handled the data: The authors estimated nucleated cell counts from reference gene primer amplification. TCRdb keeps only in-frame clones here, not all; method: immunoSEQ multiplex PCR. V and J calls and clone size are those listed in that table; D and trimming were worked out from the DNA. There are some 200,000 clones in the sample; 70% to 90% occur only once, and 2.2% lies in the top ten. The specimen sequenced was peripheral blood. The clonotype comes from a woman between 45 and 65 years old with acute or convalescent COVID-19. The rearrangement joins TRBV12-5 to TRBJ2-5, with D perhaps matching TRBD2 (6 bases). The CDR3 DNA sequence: TGTGCTAGTGGTACCGGGACGGGGGAAGAGACCCAGTACTTC. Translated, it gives CASGTGTGEETQYF.